The rows below give T cell receptor beta chains drawn from one sample of a study of Ad26.COV2.S vaccination and SARS-CoV-2 variants. Profiled with immunoSEQ multiplex PCR; TCRdb holds only in-frame clones, not every one. The repertoire holds 510,000 or so clones, with roughly 85% as singletons. Sequences were derived from peripheral blood, sampled in a trial of Ad26.COV2.S vaccine versus placebo. These receptors were collected from a person between 18 and 65 years old who received the Ad26.COV2.S COVID-19 vaccine or a placebo. Each CDR3 is given with its conserved first and last residue.

v_gene,j_gene,CDR3aa
TRBV30,TRBJ1-2,CALRRLYGYTF
TRBV7-9,TRBJ1-4,CASSHELTNEKLFF
TRBV28,TRBJ1-5,CATLAQGNNQPQHF
TRBV11-3,TRBJ1-5,CASNLSVKGTQPQHF
TRBV19,TRBJ2-7,CASSNAGYSYEQYF
TRBV11-2,TRBJ1-5,CASSPPTGIAQPQHF
TRBV28,TRBJ2-7,CASKTGTASYEQYF
TRBV11-2,TRBJ2-1,CASSPNRDRFFNEQFF
TRBV6-5,TRBJ2-1,CASNTPGAVNEQFF
TRBV18,TRBJ1-5,CASSPSSDNQPQHF
TRBV6-1,TRBJ2-1,CASSERGSGSFSYNEQFF
TRBV19,TRBJ1-1,CASSRGPEAFF
TRBV7-3,TRBJ2-1,CASSLGGEQFF
TRBV7-8,TRBJ1-3,CASSPPGSPGNTIYF
TRBV9,TRBJ1-6,CASSVEHNSPLHF
TRBV7-9,TRBJ2-7,CASSPSGRQYEQYF
TRBV3-1/TRBV3-2,TRBJ2-1,CAAGREGNRQFF
TRBV5-1,TRBJ2-5,CASSQIWVETQYF
TRBV10-3,TRBJ1-1,CAISESLRGLGTEAFF
TRBV7-8,TRBJ1-1,CASSLVSGTEAFF
TRBV19,TRBJ1-2,CASSGTDSTRYGYTF
TRBV27,TRBJ1-5,CASRPGTGFQPQHF
TRBV6-4,TRBJ1-5,CASSDGANQPQHF
TRBV6-1,TRBJ2-2,CASSETVSGTNTGELFF
TRBV6-1,TRBJ2-7,CASSEARGWGANSYEQYF
TRBV4-3,TRBJ2-7,CASSQVTRGEQYF
TRBV7-2,TRBJ2-2,CASSLALGLAGGLLVAGELFF